What follows describes a single T cell receptor (beta chain). What it binds is not known. This sample was taken from a study of PD-L1 blockade in urothelial cancer. Across the study: Individuals in the cohort had been given 0 to 3 earlier chemotherapy regimens. Among blood samples, the median T cell count was around 140,000. Study-wide findings and caveats: Below-median blood TCR clonality before treatment forecast better survival.

V was cut by 3 bases and J by 1 base, with 16 bases left in between. CDR3 length: 16 residues. Germline V gene data show CDR1 as LNHDA and CDR2 as SQIVND (reference sequence). Spiking of synthetic TCR analog templates was performed in each PCR. TCRdb keeps only in-frame clones here, not all; method: immunoSEQ multiplex PCR. The sample holds about 110,000 clones, approximately 85% seen once. This material consisted of PBMCs, taken around atezolizumab (anti-PD-L1) treatment. This TCR came from a man between 45 and 60 years old with urothelial cancer. V gene TRBV19 combines with J gene TRBJ2-7; the D gene is possibly TRBD1 (6 bases). CDR3 amino acids: CASSIQGGTFSYEQYF. CDR3 sequence (DNA): TGTGCCAGTAGTATCCAAGGGGGAACCTTTTCCTACGAGCAGTACTTC.